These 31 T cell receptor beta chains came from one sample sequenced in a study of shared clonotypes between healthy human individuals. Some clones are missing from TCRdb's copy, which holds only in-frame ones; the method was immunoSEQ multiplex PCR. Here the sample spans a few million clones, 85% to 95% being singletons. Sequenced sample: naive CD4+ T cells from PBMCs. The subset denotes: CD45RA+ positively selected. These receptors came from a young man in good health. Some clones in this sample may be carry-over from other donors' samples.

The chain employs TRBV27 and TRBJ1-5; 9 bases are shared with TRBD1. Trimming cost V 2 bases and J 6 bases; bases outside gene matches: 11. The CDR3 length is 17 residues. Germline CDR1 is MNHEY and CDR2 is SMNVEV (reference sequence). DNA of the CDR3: TGTGCCAGCAGTTTAAAGGGGGACAGGGCGTGGGGTCAGCCCCAGCATTTT. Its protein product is CASSLKGDRAWGQPQHF.

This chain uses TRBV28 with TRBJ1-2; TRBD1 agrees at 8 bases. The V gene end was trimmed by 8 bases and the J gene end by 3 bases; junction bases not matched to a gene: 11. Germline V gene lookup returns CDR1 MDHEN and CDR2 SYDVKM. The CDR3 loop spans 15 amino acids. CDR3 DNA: TGTGCCAGCTTTGGGCCCAGGGGGCCTCACTATGGCTACACCTTC. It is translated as CASFGPRGPHYGYTF.

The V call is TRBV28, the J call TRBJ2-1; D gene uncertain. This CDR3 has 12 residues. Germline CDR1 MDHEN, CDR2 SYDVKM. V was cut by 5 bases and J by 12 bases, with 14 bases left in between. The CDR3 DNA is TGTGCCAGCAGTCCCCAACTGGCCCCGCAGTTCTTC. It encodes CASSPQLAPQFF.

Here the CDR3 reads CASSLSGRGDEQFF. The CDR3 DNA follows: TGTGCCAGCAGTTTGAGCGGGAGAGGCGATGAGCAGTTCTTC. The gene calls are TRBV28 and TRBJ2-1, with TRBD2 matching over 8 bases. The CDR3 is 14 residues long. V shed 3 bases and J 8 bases; nucleotides not matched to a gene: 6. The germline gives CDR1 MDHEN, CDR2 SYDVKM.

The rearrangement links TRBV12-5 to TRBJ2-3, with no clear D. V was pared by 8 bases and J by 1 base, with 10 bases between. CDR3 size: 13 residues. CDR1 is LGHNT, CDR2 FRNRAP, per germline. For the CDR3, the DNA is TGTGCTAGTACATTGAGTGGCACAGATACGCAGTATTTT. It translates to CASTLSGTDTQYF. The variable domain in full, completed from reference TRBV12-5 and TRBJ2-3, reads DARVTQTPRHKVTEMGQEVTMRCQPILGHNTVFWYRQTMMQGLELLAYFRNRAPLDDSGMPKDRFSAEMPDATLATLKIQPSEPRDSAVYFCASTLSGTDTQYFGPGTRLTVL.

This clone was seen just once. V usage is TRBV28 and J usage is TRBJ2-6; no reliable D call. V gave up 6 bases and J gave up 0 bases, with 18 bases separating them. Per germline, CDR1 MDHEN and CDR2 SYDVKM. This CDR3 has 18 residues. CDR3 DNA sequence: TGTGCCAGCAGCCCGTGGGCGTTGGGGTTCTCTGGGGCCAACGTCCTGACTTTC. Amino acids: CASSPWALGFSGANVLTF.

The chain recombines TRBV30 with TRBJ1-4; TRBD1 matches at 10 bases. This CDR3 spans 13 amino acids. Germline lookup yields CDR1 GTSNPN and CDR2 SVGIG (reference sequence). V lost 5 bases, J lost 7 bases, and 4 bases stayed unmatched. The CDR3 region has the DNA TGTGCCTGGGCGACAGGGGGCGGTGAAAAACTGTTTTTT. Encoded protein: CAWATGGGEKLFF.

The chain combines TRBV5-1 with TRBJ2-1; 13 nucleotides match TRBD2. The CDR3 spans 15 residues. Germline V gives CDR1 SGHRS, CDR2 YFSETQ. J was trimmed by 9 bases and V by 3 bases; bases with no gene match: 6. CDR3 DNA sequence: TGCGCCAGCAGCTCGGGACTAGCGGGAAGGGGTGAGCAGTTCTTC. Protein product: CASSSGLAGRGEQFF.

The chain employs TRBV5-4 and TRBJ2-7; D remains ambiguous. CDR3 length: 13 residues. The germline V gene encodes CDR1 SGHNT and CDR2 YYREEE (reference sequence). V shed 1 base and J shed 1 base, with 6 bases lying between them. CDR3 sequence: CASSLTPSYEQYF. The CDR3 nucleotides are TGTGCCAGCAGCTTGACCCCTTCCTACGAGCAGTACTTC.

The CDR3 is CASSLSDREPYEQYF. The CDR3 DNA reads TGTGCCAGTAGTCTTTCGGACAGGGAACCCTACGAGCAGTACTTC. This sequence joins TRBV19 and TRBJ2-7, with 8 bases fitting TRBD1. The trim removed 5 bases at V and 2 bases at J, leaving 8 bases unmatched. The CDR3 totals 15 residues. Germline values: CDR1 LNHDA, CDR2 SQIVND (reference sequence). The full variable domain, completed using reference TRBV19 and TRBJ2-7, is DGGITQSPKYLFRKEGQNVTLSCEQNLNHDAMYWYRQDPGQGLRLIYYSQIVNDFQKGDIAEGYSVSREKKESFPLTVTSAQKNPTAFYLCASSLSDREPYEQYFGPGTRLTVT.

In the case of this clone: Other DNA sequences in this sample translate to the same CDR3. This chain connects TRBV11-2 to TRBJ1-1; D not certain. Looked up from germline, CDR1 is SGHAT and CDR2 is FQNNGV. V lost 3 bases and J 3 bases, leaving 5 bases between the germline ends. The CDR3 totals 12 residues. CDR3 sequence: CASSFRDTEAFF. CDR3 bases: TGTGCCAGCAGCTTTCGGGACACTGAAGCTTTCTTT.

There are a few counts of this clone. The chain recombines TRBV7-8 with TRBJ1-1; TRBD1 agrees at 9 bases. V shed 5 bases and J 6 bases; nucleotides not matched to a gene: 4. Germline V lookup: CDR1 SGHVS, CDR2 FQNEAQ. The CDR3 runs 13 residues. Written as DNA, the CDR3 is TGTGCCAGCAGCACGGACAGGGGCGCTGAAGCTTTCTTT. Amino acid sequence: CASSTDRGAEAFF.

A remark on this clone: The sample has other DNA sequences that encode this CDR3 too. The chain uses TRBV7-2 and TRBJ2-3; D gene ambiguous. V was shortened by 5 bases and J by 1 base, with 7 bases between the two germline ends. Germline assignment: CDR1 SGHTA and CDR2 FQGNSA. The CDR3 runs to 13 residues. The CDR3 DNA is TGTGCCAGCAGCCCCGGCGGCACAGATACGCAGTATTTT. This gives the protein CASSPGGTDTQYF.

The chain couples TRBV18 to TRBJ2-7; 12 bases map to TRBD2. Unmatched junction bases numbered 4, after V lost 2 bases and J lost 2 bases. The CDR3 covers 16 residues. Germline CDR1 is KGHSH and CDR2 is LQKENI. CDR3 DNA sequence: TGTGCCAGCTCACCAGTATGGACTAGCGGGACCTACGAGCAGTACTTC. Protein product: CASSPVWTSGTYEQYF.

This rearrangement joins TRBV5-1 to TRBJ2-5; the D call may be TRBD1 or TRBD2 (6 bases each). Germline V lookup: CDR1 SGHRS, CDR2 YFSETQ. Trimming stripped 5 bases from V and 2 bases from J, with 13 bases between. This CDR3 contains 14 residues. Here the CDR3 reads CASSWGAAQETQYF. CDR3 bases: TGCGCCAGCAGTTGGGGGGCGGCTCAAGAGACCCAGTACTTC.

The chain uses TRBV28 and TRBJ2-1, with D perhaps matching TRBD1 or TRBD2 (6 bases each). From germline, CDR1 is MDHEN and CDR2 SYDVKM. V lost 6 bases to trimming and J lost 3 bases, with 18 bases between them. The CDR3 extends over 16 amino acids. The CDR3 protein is CASRPGGSGSYNEQFF. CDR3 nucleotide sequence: TGTGCCAGCAGACCCGGGGGCAGTGGGAGCTACAATGAGCAGTTCTTC.

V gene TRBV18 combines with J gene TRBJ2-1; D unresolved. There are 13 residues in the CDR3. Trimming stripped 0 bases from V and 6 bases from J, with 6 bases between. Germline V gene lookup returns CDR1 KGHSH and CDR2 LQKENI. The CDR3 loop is CASSPPLFNEQFF. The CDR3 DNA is TGTGCCAGCTCACCACCTCTATTCAATGAGCAGTTCTTC.

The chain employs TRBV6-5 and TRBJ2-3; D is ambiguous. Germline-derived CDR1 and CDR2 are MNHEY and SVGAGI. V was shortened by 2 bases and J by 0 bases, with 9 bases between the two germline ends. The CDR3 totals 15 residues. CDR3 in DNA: TGTGCCAGCAGTTACCGGGCCCTTAGCACAGATACGCAGTATTTT. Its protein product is CASSYRALSTDTQYF.

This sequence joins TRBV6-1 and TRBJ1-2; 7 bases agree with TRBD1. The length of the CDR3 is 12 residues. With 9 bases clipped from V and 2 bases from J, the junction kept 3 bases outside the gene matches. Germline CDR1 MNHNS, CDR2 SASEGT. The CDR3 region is CASMGQNYGYTF. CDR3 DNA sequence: TGTGCCAGTATGGGACAGAACTATGGCTACACCTTC.

DNA of the CDR3: TGCGCCAGCAGTGAGTCGTTAGATAGCGGGAGTGGCTACGAGCAGTACTTC. Protein: CASSESLDSGSGYEQYF. The chain joins TRBV10-1 to TRBJ2-7; 9 bases map to TRBD2. Germline CDR1 reads WNHNN; CDR2 reads SYGVQD (reference sequence). V lost 0 bases and J lost 3; bases outside the gene matches: 9. CDR3 length: 17 residues.

The CDR3 DNA is TGTGCCAGCAGCGCCCTCAACAGGGGTGAGGGCTACACCTTC. Translating it yields CASSALNRGEGYTF. This sequence joins TRBV7-9 and TRBJ1-2; TRBD1 matches 7 bases. Germline loops: CDR1 SEHNR, CDR2 FQNEAQ (reference sequence). V dropped 5 bases and J dropped 8; count of bases not matched to a gene: 11. The CDR3 is made up of 14 amino acids.

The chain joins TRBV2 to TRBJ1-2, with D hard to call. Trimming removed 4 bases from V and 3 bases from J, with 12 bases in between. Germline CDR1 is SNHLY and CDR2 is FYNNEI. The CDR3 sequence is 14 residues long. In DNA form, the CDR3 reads TGTGCCAGCAGTGGATTTGGGGAGTACTATGGCTACACCTTC. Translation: CASSGFGEYYGYTF. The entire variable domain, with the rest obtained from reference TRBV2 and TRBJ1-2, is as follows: EPEVTQTPSHQVTQMGQEVILRCVPISNHLYFYWYRQILGQKVEFLVSFYNNEISEKSEIFDDQFSVERPDGSNFTLKIRSTKLEDSAMYFCASSGFGEYYGYTFGSGTRLTVV.

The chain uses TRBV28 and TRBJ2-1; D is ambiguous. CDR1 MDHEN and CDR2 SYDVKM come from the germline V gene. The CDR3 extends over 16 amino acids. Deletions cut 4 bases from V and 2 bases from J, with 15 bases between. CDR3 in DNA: TGTGCCAGCAGTTCGTTCACCGGAGTAACCTACAATGAGCAGTTCTTC. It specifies CASSSFTGVTYNEQFF.

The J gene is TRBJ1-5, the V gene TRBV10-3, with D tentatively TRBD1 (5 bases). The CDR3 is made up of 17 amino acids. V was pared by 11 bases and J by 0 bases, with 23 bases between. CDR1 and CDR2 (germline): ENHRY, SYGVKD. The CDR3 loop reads CAAGPGPNFYSNQPQHF. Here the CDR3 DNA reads TGTGCCGCCGGACCGGGACCGAACTTCTATAGCAATCAGCCCCAGCATTTT.

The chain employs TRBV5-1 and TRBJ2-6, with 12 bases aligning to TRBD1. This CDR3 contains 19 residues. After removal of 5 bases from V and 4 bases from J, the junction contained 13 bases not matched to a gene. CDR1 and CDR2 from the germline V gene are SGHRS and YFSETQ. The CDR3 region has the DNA TGCGCCAGCAGTTTACTACCGGGACAGGGGGCGTCCGGGGCCAACGTCCTGACTTTC. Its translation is CASSLLPGQGASGANVLTF. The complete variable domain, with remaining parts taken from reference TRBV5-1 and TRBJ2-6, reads KAGVTQTPRYLIKTRGQQVTLSCSPISGHRSVSWYQQTPGQGLQFLFEYFSETQRNKGNFPGRFSGRQFSNSRSEMNVSTLELGDSALYLCASSLLPGQGASGANVLTFGAGSRLTVL.

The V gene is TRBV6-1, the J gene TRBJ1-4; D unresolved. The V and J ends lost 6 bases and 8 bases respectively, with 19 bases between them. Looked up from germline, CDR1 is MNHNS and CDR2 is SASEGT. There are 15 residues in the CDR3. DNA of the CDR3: TGTGCCAGCAGCCGAGGCACAGAGAGGCACGAAAAACTGTTTTTT. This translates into CASSRGTERHEKLFF.

CDR3 sequence reads: CSASQGEETQYF. CDR3 nucleotide sequence: TGCAGCGCCAGCCAGGGGGAAGAGACCCAGTACTTC. The chain links TRBV29-1 to TRBJ2-5, with TRBD1 identical over 7 bases. With V trimmed by 7 bases and J by 3 bases, 5 bases remained unmatched. This CDR3 spans 12 amino acids. Germline V CDR1 and CDR2: SQVTM, ANQGSEA.

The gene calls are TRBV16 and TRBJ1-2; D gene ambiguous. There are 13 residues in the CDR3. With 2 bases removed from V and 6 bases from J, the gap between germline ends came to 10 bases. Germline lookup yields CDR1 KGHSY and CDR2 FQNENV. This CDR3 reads CASSQRVIHGYTF. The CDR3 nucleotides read TGTGCCAGCAGCCAAAGGGTGATCCATGGCTACACCTTC.

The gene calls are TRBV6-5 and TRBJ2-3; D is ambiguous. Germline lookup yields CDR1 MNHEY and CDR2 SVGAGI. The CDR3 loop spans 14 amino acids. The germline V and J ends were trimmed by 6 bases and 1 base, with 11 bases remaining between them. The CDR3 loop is CASRRPEGTDTQYF. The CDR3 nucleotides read TGTGCCAGCAGGCGCCCAGAAGGCACAGATACGCAGTATTTT.

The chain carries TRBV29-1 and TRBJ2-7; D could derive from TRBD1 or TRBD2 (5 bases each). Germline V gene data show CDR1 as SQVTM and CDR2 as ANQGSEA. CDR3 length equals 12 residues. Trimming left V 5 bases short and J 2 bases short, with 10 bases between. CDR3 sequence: CSVRGITYEQYF. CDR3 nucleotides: TGCAGCGTTCGGGGCATCACCTACGAGCAGTACTTC.

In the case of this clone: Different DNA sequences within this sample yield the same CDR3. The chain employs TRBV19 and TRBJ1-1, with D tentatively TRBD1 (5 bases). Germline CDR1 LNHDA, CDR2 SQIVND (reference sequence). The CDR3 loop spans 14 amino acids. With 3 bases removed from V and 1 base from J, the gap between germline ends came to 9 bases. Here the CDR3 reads CASSIGGSNTEAFF. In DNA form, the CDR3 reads TGTGCCAGTAGTATCGGGGGATCGAACACTGAAGCTTTCTTT.